This T cell receptor beta chain was sequenced during a study of blood T cell repertoires in COVID-19. The CDR3 spans 17 residues. Trimming pared 2 bases from V and 0 bases from J, leaving 15 bases between. Germline V CDR1 and CDR2: SEHNR, FQNEAQ (reference sequence). Sequencing was performed with immunoSEQ multiplex PCR; in TCRdb, only in-frame clones are kept and a portion is missing. The repertoire holds around 280,000 clones, with about 90% as singletons. This receptor was taken from a woman between 25 and 40 years old who had recovered from COVID-19. Sequencing was carried out using peripheral blood. The V call is TRBV7-9, the J call TRBJ2-3, with D possibly matching TRBD2 (6 bases). This chain's CDR3 is CASSLLGGFGSTDTQYF. In DNA, the CDR3 is TGTGCCAGCAGCTTATTGGGGGGATTCGGTAGCACAGATACGCAGTATTTT.